Each of the 9 T cell receptor beta chains below was sequenced from the same sample in a study of control samples from healthy donors and cancer patients. TCRdb's table, derived via immunoSEQ multiplex PCR, lists solely in-frame clones and lacks some. The sample records tens of thousands of clones, 80% to 95% being singletons. The source material was PBMCs. The source is a woman between 40 and 55 years old with lung cancer.

This sequence joins TRBV13 and TRBJ1-2, with D maybe TRBD1 (6 bases). Trimming cost V 5 bases and J 8 bases, with 15 bases left between them. Germline CDR1 reads PRHDT; CDR2 reads FYEKMQ (reference sequence). The CDR3 extends over 13 amino acids. The CDR3 DNA reads as TGTGCCAGCAGCCCCGGACAGCTTGGGGGCTACACCTTC. The encoded protein is CASSPGQLGGYTF.

This chain connects TRBV11-2 to TRBJ2-7, with D perhaps matching TRBD1 or TRBD2 (5 bases each). Trimming removed 3 bases at V and 6 bases at J, with 12 bases between. This CDR3 comprises 13 residues. Per the germline V gene, CDR1 is SGHAT and CDR2 is FQNNGV. The CDR3 loop reads CASSFSGTGEQYF. The CDR3 region has the DNA TGTGCCAGCAGCTTTTCCGGGACGGGCGAGCAGTACTTC.

The gene calls are TRBV4-2 and TRBJ1-2, with D unclear. V dropped 2 bases and J dropped 6 bases, with 13 bases sitting between them. The length of the CDR3 is 14 residues. The V gene's germline CDR1 is LGHNA and CDR2 YNFKEQ. Here the CDR3 reads CASSQNGPGDGYTF. The CDR3 DNA sequence: TGTGCCAGCAGCCAAAACGGACCTGGAGATGGCTACACCTTC.

This rearrangement joins TRBV19 to TRBJ1-3; D is unclear. Germline V gene sequence: CDR1 LNHDA, CDR2 SQIVND (reference sequence). V lost 4 bases and J 1 base, leaving 11 bases between the germline ends. The CDR3 loop spans 15 amino acids. This chain's CDR3 is CASSSHSSSGNTIYF. CDR3 DNA sequence: TGTGCCAGTAGTAGCCACAGCTCTTCTGGAAACACCATATATTTT.

This clone was seen a single time. At the DNA level, this CDR3 is encoded by other sequences in the same sample as well. The chain combines TRBV6-5 with TRBJ1-4; no firm D call. Germline V gene lookup returns CDR1 MNHEY and CDR2 SVGAGI. The CDR3 contains 14 residues. The V and J ends lost 6 bases and 12 bases respectively, with 20 bases between them. CDR3: CASRNDVSSGELFF. The CDR3 DNA is TGTGCCAGCAGGAACGACGTCTCGAGTGGGGAACTGTTTTTT.

The chain has TRBV19 and TRBJ2-2; TRBD2 is a possible D gene (6 bases). CDR3 length: 16 amino acids. Germline V gene data show CDR1 as LNHDA and CDR2 as SQIVND (reference sequence). Between the trimmed V and J ends, which lost 5 bases and 3 bases, there was a span of 16 bases. CDR3 sequence (DNA): TGTGCCAGTAGTGAGTGGGGGAGGCGTGACACCGGGGAGCTGTTTTTT. It yields the protein CASSEWGRRDTGELFF.

This clone was counted a single time. Here the CDR3 DNA reads TGTGCCAGCAGCTTGGTAGACACCGGGGAGCTGTTTTTT. Its protein is CASSLVDTGELFF. The rearrangement joins TRBV5-4 to TRBJ2-2; no clear D. Trimming stripped 0 bases from V and 3 bases from J, with 3 bases between. Looked up from germline, CDR1 is SGHNT and CDR2 is YYREEE (reference sequence). This CDR3 contains 13 residues.

This chain links TRBV29-1 with TRBJ2-7; D ambiguous. V was clipped by 4 bases and J by 6 bases, with 10 bases between them. Looked up from germline, CDR1 is SQVTM and CDR2 is ANQGSEA. The length of the CDR3 is 11 residues. The CDR3 DNA sequence: TGCAGCGTTGTTTGGACCGTCGAGCAGTACTTC. Amino acid sequence: CSVVWTVEQYF.

The J gene is TRBJ1-5, the V gene TRBV4-1; weak D call: TRBD1 (6 bases). The V end was cut by 3 bases, the J end by 6 bases, with 18 bases between. The CDR3 runs 16 residues. Germline lookup yields CDR1 MGHRA and CDR2 YSYEKL. CDR3 sequence reads: CASSHSGTGGGQPQHF. The CDR3 nucleotides are TGCGCCAGCAGCCATAGCGGGACGGGGGGCGGTCAGCCCCAGCATTTT.